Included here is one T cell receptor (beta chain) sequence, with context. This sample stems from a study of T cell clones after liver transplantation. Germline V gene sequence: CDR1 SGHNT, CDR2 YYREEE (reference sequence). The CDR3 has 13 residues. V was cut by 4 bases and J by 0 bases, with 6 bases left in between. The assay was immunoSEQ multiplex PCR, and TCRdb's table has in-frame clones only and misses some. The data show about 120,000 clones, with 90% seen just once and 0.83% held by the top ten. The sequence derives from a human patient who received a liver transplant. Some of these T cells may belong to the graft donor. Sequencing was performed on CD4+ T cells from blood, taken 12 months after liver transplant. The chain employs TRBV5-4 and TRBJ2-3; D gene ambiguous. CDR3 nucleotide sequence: TGTGCCAGCAGCCCAACTAGCACAGATACGCAGTATTTT. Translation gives CASSPTSTDTQYF.